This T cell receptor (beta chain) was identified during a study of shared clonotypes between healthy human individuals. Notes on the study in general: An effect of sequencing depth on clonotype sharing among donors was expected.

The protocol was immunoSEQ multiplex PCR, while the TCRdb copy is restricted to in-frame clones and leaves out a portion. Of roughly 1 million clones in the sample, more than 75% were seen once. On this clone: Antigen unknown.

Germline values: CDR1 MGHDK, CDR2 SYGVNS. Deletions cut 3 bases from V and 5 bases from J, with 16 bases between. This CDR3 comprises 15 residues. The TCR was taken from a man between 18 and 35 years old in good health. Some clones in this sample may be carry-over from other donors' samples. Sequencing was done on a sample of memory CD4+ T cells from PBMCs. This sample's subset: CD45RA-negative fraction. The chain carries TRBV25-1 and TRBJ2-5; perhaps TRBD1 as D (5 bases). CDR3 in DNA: TGTGCCAGCAGTGACCAAGACAGTCCCGGTGAGACCCAGTACTTC. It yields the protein CASSDQDSPGETQYF.